The clone carrying this T cell receptor (beta chain) was detected many times. Its antigen is as yet unknown. The data originate from a study of regulatory T cells in long-lasting Graves disease. Study-wide findings and caveats: TRBV28, TRBJ1-2 and TRBJ2-5 were favored in persistent disease. New patients shared fewer public clonotypes (about 1,000) than persistent patients did (roughly 2,600).

This sample's time point: newly diagnosed GD, antithyroid drugs for less than 3 months. Researchers made the TCR library from RNA that was extracted from PBMCs. Each patient gave approximately 8.1 milliliters of EDTA-anticoagulated peripheral blood. CDR3 size: 14 residues. The ends were cut back, 4 bases at V and 1 base at J, with 10 bases in the middle. CDR1 and CDR2 (germline): SGHVS, FQNEAQ. HTBI primers from iRepertoire and Arm-PCR of CDR3 regions yielded the TCR beta libraries. TCRdb analysed the multiplex PCR reads with MiXCR anew, one entry per CDR3 protein. The table includes over 350,000 distinct CDR3 sequences, about 15% detected once. These data also featured in a second study, about T cells in Graves' hyperthyroidism and ophthalmopathy.

The material sequenced was peripheral blood mononuclear cells (PBMCs), taken at new diagnosis, from a patient treated with antithyroid drugs. The sequence came from a woman between 45 and 60 years old with Graves disease. The chain joins TRBV7-8 to TRBJ1-1, with D possibly TRBD1 on 5 matching bases. In DNA form, the CDR3 reads TGTGCCAGCAGCTCAGGGAGTTGGAACACTGAAGCTTTCTTT. This encodes CASSSGSWNTEAFF.